Each of the 12 T cell receptor beta chains below was sequenced from the same sample in a study of blood T cell repertoires in COVID-19. TCRdb's copy holds only in-frame clones and misses some; the assay was immunoSEQ multiplex PCR. The table records approximately 130,000 clones, 85% of them present only once. Specimen: peripheral blood. The receptors stem from a human donor in a cohort sampled during active COVID-19.

This chain links TRBV2 with TRBJ2-5, with a tentative D call TRBD1 (5 bases). The germline V gene has CDR1 SNHLY and CDR2 FYNNEI. Trimming pared 4 bases from V and 5 bases from J, leaving 20 bases between. CDR3 length equals 16 residues. CDR3 loop: CASSGQGTIAGETQYF. In nucleotides, the CDR3 is TGTGCCAGCAGTGGGCAGGGAACAATCGCCGGCGAGACCCAGTACTTC. Supplemented by reference TRBV2 and TRBJ2-5, the full variable domain reads EPEVTQTPSHQVTQMGQEVILRCVPISNHLYFYWYRQILGQKVEFLVSFYNNEISEKSEIFDDQFSVERPDGSNFTLKIRSTKLEDSAMYFCASSGQGTIAGETQYFGPGTRLLVL.

This clone was seen only once. This chain uses TRBV3-1 (or the pseudogene TRBV3-2) with TRBJ2-2, with D perhaps TRBD1 (6 bases). Germline V CDR1 and CDR2: LGHDT, YNNKEL (reference sequence). Trimming left V 5 bases short and J 0 bases short, with 16 bases between. The CDR3 contains 17 residues. Here the CDR3 reads CASSTTRTDPNTGELFF. The CDR3 DNA reads as TGTGCCAGCAGCACCACAAGGACAGACCCGAACACCGGGGAGCTGTTTTTT.

The chain links TRBV6-5 to TRBJ1-6, with 9 bases that match TRBD1. With V trimmed by 7 bases and J by 9 bases, 7 bases remained unmatched. Looked up from germline, CDR1 is MNHEY and CDR2 is SVGAGI. This CDR3 comprises 14 residues. CDR3: CASITGTGSSPLHF. CDR3 sequence (DNA): TGTGCCAGCATTACCGGGACAGGGTCTTCACCCCTCCACTTT.

The rearrangement joins TRBV30 to TRBJ1-1, with a possible D match to TRBD1 (6 bases). Germline V gene sequence: CDR1 GTSNPN, CDR2 SVGIG (reference sequence). Trimming took off 5 bases at V and 6 bases at J, with 13 bases between the two ends. This CDR3 spans 12 amino acids. The CDR3 bases are TGTGCCTGGGATACCGGGACACCTGAAGCTTTCTTT. This gives the protein CAWDTGTPEAFF.

V usage is TRBV9 and J usage is TRBJ1-6; TRBD1 agrees at 10 bases. The V and J ends lost 4 bases and 9 bases, in that order; junction bases with no gene match: 7. The CDR3 consists of 15 residues. The V gene's germline CDR1 is SGDLS and CDR2 YYNGEE. The CDR3 DNA reads TGTGCCAGCAGCTTCCAGACAGGGGGCAGTTCACCCCTCCACTTT. Translation: CASSFQTGGSSPLHF.

The table lists this clone with a count of one. The chain combines TRBV12-3 or TRBV12-4 with TRBJ1-5; D is ambiguous. The CDR3 has 10 amino acids. Trimming left V 5 bases short and J 12 bases short, with 8 bases between. The CDR3: CASSPSLQHF. CDR3 nucleotide sequence: TGTGCCAGCAGTCCCAGTCTCCAGCATTTT.

The chain links TRBV3-1 (or the pseudogene TRBV3-2) to TRBJ1-2, with D perhaps TRBD1 (5 bases). Trimming left V 4 bases short and J 7 bases short, with 19 bases between. CDR3 length: 15 residues. Germline assignment: CDR1 LGHDT and CDR2 YNNKEL (reference sequence). The CDR3 loop is CASSPQSRDGGGYTF. The CDR3 DNA reads TGTGCCAGCAGCCCTCAAAGCAGGGACGGGGGTGGCTACACCTTC.

The chain employs TRBV5-1 and TRBJ2-3, with 12 bases aligning to TRBD2. The germline V gene encodes CDR1 SGHRS and CDR2 YFSETQ. The CDR3 consists of 14 residues. J was trimmed by 6 bases and V by 4 bases; bases with no gene match: 3. The CDR3 bases are TGCGCCAGCAGCCTTACTAGCGGGGGGGATACGCAGTATTTT. Protein product: CASSLTSGGDTQYF.

This clone appeared a single time. The chain recombines TRBV25-1 with TRBJ2-1; 8 bases line up with TRBD1. This CDR3 spans 15 amino acids. V was clipped by 6 bases and J by 4 bases; unmatched bases: 8. The germline V gene has CDR1 MGHDK and CDR2 SYGVNS. The CDR3 region is CASRAAGGPYNEQFF. Here the CDR3 DNA reads TGTGCCAGCAGAGCAGCAGGGGGCCCTTACAATGAGCAGTTCTTC.

The CDR3 nucleotides are TGCGCCAGCAGCCAAGGAGCTGGGGGCGGTGAAAAACTGTTTTTT. Its protein product is CASSQGAGGGEKLFF. The chain combines TRBV4-1 with TRBJ1-4; maybe TRBD1 (6 bases). The germline V gene has CDR1 MGHRA and CDR2 YSYEKL. Trimming left V 1 base short and J 7 bases short, with 13 bases between. The CDR3 spans 15 residues.

The chain carries TRBV19 and TRBJ2-1; 14 nucleotides match TRBD2. In germline, CDR1 is LNHDA, CDR2 SQIVND (reference sequence). CDR3 length equals 15 residues. V shed 1 base, J shed 7 bases, and the junction held 0 bases outside the gene matches. CDR3 in DNA: TGTGCCAGTAGTATAGGGACTAGCGGGGGGAATGAGCAGTTCTTC. Amino acid sequence: CASSIGTSGGNEQFF.

The V and J genes are TRBV11-2 and TRBJ2-7; maybe TRBD2 (6 bases). Looked up from germline, CDR1 is SGHAT and CDR2 is FQNNGV. CDR3 length equals 13 residues. Trimming left V 1 base short and J 5 bases short, with 9 bases between. The CDR3 nucleotides read TGTGCCAGCAGCTTAGGCGCGGGGAACGAGCAGTACTTC. This gives the protein CASSLGAGNEQYF.